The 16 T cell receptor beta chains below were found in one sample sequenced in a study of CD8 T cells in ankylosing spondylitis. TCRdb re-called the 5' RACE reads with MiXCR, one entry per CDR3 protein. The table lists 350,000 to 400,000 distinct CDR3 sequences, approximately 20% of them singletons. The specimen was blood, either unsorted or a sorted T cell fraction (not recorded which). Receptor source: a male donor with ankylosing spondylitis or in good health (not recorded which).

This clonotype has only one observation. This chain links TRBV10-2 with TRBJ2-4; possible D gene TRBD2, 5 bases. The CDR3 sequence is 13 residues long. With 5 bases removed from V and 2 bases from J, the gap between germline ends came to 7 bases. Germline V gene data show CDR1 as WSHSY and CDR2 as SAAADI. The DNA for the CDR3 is TGCGCCAGCAGTCGGGGAACCAAAAACATTCAGTACTTC. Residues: CASSRGTKNIQYF.

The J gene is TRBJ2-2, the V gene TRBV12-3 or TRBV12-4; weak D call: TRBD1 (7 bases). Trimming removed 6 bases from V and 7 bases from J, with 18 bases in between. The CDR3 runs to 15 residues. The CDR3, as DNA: TGTGCCAGCAGCCCCGGGGGACAGCCGAGCGGGGAGCTGTTTTTT. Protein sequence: CASSPGGQPSGELFF.

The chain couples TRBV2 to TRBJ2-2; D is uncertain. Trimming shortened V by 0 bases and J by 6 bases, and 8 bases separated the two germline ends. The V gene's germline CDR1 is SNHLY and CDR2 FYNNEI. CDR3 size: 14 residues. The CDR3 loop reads CASSEAVYSGELFF. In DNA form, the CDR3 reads TGTGCCAGCAGTGAAGCGGTTTACTCCGGGGAGCTGTTTTTT.

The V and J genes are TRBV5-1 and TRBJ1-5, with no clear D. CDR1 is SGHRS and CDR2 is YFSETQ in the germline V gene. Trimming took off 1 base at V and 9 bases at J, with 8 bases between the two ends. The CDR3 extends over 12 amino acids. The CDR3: CASSLRILPQHF. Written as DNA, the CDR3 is TGCGCCAGCAGCTTGCGGATCTTGCCCCAGCATTTT.

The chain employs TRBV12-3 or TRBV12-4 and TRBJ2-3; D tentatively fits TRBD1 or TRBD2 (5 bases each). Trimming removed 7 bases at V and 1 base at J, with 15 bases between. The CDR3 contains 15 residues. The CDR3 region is CASNGHHGGTDTQYF. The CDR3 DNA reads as TGTGCCAGCAACGGACACCACGGGGGCACAGATACGCAGTATTTT.

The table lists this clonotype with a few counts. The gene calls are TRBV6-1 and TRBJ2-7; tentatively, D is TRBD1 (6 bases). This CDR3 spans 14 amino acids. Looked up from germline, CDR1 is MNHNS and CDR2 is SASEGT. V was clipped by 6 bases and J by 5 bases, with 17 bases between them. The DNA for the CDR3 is TGTGCCAGCAGACAGTGGGCAGGGGACCACGAGCAGTACTTC. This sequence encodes CASRQWAGDHEQYF.

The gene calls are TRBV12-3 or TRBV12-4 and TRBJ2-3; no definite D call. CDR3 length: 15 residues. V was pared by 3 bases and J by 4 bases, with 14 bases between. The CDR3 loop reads CASSLAIQGPDTQYF. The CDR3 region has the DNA TGTGCCAGCAGTTTGGCAATCCAAGGGCCAGATACGCAGTATTTT.

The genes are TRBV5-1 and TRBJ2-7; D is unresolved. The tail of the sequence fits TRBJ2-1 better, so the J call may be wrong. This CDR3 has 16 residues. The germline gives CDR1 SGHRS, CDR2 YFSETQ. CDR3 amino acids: CASSLTDPPNPYEQFF. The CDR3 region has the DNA TGCGCCAGCAGCTTGACGGACCCGCCGAACCCCTACGAGCAGTTCTTC.

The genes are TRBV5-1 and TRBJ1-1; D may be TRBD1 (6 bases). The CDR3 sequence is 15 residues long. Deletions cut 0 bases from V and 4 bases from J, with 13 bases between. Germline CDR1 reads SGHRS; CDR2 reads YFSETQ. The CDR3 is CASSLGQGRITEAFF. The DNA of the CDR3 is TGCGCCAGCAGCTTGGGCCAGGGGAGGATCACTGAAGCTTTCTTT.

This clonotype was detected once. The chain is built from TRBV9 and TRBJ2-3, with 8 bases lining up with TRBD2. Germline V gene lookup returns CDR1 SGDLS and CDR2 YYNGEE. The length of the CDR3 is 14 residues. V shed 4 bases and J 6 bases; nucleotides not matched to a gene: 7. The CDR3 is CASSSGLAPDTQYF. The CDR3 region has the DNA TGTGCCAGCAGCTCTGGACTAGCTCCCGATACGCAGTATTTT.

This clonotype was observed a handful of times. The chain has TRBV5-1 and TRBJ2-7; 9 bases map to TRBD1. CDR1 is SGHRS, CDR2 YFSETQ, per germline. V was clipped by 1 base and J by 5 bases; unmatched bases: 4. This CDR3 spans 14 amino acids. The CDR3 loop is CASSLRDRDDEQYF. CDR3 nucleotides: TGCGCCAGCAGCTTGAGGGACAGGGACGACGAGCAGTACTTC.

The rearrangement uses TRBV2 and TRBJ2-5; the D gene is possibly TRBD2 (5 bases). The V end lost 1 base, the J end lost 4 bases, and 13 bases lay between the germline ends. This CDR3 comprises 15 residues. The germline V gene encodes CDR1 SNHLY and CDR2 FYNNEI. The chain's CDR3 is CASSEVPVEGETQYF. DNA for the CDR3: TGTGCCAGCAGTGAAGTTCCGGTAGAGGGAGAGACCCAGTACTTC. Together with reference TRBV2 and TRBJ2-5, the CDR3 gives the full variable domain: EPEVTQTPSHQVTQMGQEVILRCVPISNHLYFYWYRQILGQKVEFLVSFYNNEISEKSEIFDDQFSVERPDGSNFTLKIRSTKLEDSAMYFCASSEVPVEGETQYFGPGTRLLVL.

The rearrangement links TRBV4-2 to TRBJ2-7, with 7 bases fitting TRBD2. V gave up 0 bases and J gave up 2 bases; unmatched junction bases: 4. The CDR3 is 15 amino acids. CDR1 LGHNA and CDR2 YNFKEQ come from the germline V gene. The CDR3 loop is CASSQDSSGTYEQYF. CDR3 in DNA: TGTGCCAGCAGCCAAGATTCTAGCGGAACCTACGAGCAGTACTTC.

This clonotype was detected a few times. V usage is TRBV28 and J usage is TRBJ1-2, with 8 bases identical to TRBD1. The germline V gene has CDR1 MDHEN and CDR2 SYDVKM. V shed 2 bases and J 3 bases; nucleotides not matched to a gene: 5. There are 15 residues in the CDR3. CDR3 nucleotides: TGTGCCAGCAGTTTAGGTCCAGGGGGCGACTATGGCTACACCTTC. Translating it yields CASSLGPGGDYGYTF.

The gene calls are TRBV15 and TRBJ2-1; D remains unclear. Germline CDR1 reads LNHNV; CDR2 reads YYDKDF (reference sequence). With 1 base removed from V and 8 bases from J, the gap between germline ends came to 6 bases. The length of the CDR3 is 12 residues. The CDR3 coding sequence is TGTGCCACCAGCAGAGGTGGAGATGAGCAGTTCTTC. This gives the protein CATSRGGDEQFF.

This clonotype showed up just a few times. CDR3 DNA: TGTGCCAGCAGCGGACAACCCCATGGCTACACCTTC. Protein sequence: CASSGQPHGYTF. This sequence joins TRBV7-9 and TRBJ1-2; possible D gene TRBD1, 5 bases. This CDR3 has 12 residues. The germline V gene has CDR1 SEHNR and CDR2 FQNEAQ (reference sequence). Trimming took off 5 bases at V and 6 bases at J, with 10 bases between the two ends.